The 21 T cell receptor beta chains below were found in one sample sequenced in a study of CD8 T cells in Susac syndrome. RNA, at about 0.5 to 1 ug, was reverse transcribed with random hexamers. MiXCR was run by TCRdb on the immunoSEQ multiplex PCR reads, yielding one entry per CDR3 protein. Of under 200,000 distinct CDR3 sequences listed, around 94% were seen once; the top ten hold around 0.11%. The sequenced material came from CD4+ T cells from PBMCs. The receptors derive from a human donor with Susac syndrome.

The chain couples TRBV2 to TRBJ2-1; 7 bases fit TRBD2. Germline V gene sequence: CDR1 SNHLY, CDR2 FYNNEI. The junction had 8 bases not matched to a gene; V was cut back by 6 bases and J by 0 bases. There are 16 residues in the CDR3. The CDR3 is CASRRRLADSYNEQFF. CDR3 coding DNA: TGTGCCAGCAGGCGACGGCTAGCGGACTCCTACAATGAGCAGTTCTTC. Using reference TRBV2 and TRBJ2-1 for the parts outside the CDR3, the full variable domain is EPEVTQTPSHQVTQMGQEVILRCVPISNHLYFYWYRQILGQKVEFLVSFYNNEISEKSEIFDDQFSVERPDGSNFTLKIRSTKLEDSAMYFCASRRRLADSYNEQFFGPGTRLTVL.

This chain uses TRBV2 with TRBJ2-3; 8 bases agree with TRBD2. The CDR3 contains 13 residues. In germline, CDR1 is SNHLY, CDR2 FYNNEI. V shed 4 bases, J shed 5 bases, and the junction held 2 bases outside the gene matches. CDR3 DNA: TGTGCCAGCAGTGTAGCGGGAAAAGATACGCAGTATTTT. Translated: CASSVAGKDTQYF.

CDR3 amino acids: CSARGLTGANVLTF. In nucleotides, the CDR3 is TGCAGTGCTAGGGGGTTAACTGGGGCCAACGTCCTGACTTTC. The rearrangement joins TRBV20-1 to TRBJ2-6; D unclear. This CDR3 has 14 amino acids. Germline V lookup: CDR1 DFQATT, CDR2 SNEGSKA (reference sequence). The V and J ends lost 3 bases and 2 bases respectively, with 8 bases between them.

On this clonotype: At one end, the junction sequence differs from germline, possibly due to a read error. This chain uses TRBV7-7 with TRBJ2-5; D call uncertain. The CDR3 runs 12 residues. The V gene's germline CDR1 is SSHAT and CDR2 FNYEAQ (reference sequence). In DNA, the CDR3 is TGTGCTAGCAGCTCACCTTCCGAGACCCAGTACTTC. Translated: CASSSPSETQYF.

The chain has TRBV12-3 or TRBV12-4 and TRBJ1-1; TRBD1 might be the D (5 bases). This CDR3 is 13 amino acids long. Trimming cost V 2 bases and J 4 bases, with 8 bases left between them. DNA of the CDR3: TGTGCCAGCAGTTTAAACGGGGGCACTGAAGCTTTCTTT. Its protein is CASSLNGGTEAFF.

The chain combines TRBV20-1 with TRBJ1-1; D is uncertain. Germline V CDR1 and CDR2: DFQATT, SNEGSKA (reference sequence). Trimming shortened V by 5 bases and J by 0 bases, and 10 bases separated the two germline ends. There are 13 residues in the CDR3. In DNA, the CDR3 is TGCAGTGCTCCCCATTACCTGAACACTGAAGCTTTCTTT. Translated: CSAPHYLNTEAFF.

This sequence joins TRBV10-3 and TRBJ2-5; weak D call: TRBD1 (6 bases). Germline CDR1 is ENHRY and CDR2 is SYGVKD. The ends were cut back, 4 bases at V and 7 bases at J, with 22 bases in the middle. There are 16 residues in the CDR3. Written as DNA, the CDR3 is TGTGCCATCAGTGCGGCCGGGACAAAAGCCGGGCCGACCCAGTACTTC. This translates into CAISAAGTKAGPTQYF.

CDR3 in DNA: TGTGCCAGCAGAGAGGACAGAATCAATCAGCCCCAGCATTTT. Protein product: CASREDRINQPQHF. The chain employs TRBV2 and TRBJ1-5; possible D gene TRBD1, 6 bases. With 6 bases removed from V and 3 bases from J, the gap between germline ends came to 12 bases. Germline V gene sequence: CDR1 SNHLY, CDR2 FYNNEI. CDR3 length equals 14 residues.

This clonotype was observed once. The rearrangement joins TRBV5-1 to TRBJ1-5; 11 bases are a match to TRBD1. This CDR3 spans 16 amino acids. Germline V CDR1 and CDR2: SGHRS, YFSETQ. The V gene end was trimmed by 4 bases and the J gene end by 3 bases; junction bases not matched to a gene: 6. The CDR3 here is CASSVGTGGANQPQHF. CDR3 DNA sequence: TGCGCCAGCAGCGTGGGGACAGGGGGGGCCAATCAGCCCCAGCATTTT.

In DNA form, the CDR3 reads TGTGCCAGCAGCCAAGGTACGGAGAGGAACACTGAAGCTTTCTTT. Translation: CASSQGTERNTEAFF. The J gene is TRBJ1-1, the V gene TRBV4-2, with D hard to call. CDR1 and CDR2 from the germline V gene are LGHNA and YNFKEQ. Trimming pared 1 base from V and 1 base from J, leaving 10 bases between. The CDR3 has 15 residues.

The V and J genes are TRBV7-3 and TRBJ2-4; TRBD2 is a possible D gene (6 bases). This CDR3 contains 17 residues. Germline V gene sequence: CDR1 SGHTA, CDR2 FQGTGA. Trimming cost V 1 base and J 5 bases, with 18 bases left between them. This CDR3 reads CASSLKGVASVQNIQYF. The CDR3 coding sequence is TGTGCCAGCAGCTTAAAAGGAGTGGCTAGCGTCCAAAACATTCAGTACTTC.

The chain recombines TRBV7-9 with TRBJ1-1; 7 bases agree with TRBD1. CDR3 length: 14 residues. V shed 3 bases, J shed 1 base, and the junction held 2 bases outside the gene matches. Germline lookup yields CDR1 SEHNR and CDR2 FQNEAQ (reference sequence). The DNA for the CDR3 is TGTGCCAGCAGCTTCGGACAGGCGAACACTGAAGCTTTCTTT. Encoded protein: CASSFGQANTEAFF. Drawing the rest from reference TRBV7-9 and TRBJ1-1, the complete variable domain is DTGVSQNPRHKITKRGQNVTFRCDPISEHNRLYWYRQTLGQGPEFLTYFQNEAQLEKSRLLSDRFSAERPKGSFSTLEIQRTEQGDSAMYLCASSFGQANTEAFFGQGTRLTVV.

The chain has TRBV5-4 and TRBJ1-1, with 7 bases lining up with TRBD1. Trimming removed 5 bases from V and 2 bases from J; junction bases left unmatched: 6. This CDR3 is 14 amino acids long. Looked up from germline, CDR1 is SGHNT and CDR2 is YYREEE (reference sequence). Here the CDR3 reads CASSFDRDNTEAFF. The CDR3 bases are TGTGCCAGCAGTTTTGACAGGGACAACACTGAAGCTTTCTTT.

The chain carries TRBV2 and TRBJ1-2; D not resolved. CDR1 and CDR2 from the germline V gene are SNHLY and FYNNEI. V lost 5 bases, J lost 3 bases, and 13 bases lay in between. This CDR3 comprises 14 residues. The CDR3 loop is CASSRAPGYYGYTF. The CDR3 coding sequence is TGTGCCAGCAGTAGGGCCCCGGGATACTATGGCTACACCTTC.

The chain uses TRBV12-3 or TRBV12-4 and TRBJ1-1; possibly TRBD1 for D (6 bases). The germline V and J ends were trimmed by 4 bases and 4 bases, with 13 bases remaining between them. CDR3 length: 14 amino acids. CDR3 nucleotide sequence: TGTGCCAGCAGTTCGAGGGAAGGGGGCACTGAAGCTTTCTTT. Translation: CASSSREGGTEAFF.

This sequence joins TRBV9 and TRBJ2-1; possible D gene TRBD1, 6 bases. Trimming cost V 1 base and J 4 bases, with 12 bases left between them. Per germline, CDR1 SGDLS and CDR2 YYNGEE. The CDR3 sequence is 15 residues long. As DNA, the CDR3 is TGTGCCAGCAGCGTAAAAGGGACATATTACAATGAGCAGTTCTTC. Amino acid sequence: CASSVKGTYYNEQFF.

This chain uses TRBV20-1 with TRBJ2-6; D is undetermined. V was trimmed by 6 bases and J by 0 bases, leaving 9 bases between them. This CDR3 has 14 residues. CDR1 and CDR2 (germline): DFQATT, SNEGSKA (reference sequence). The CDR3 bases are TGCAGTGCGAGCAGCAGCTCTGGGGCCAACGTCCTGACTTTC. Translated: CSASSSSGANVLTF.

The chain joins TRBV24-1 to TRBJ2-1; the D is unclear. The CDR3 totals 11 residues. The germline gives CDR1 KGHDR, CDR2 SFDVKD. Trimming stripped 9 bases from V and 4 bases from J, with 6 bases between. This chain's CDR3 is CATGQYNEQFF. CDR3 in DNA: TGTGCCACCGGGCAGTACAATGAGCAGTTCTTC.

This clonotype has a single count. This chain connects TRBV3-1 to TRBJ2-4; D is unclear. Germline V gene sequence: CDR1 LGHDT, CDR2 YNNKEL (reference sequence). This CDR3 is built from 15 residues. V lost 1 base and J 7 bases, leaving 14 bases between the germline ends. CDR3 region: CASSQGTGLRNIQYF. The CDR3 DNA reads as TGTGCCAGCAGCCAAGGAACGGGCCTCAGGAACATTCAGTACTTC.

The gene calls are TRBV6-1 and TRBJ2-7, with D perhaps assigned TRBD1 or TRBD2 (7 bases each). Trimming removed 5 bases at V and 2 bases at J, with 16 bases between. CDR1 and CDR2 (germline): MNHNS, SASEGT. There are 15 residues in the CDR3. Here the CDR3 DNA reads TGTGCCAGCAGTAGGTCCCAGGGGGGGCCCTACGAGCAGTACTTC. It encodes CASSRSQGGPYEQYF.

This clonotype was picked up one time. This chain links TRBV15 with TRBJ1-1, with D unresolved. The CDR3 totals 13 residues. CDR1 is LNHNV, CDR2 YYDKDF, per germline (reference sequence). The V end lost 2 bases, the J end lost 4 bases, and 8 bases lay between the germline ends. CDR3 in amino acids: CATSRTRSTEAFF. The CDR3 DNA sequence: TGTGCCACCAGCAGAACAAGAAGCACTGAAGCTTTCTTT.